The T cell receptor (beta chain) under discussion was sequenced for a study of blood T cell repertoires in COVID-19. Using immunoSEQ multiplex PCR, the repertoire was profiled, and TCRdb retains in-frame clones only, with some absent. Of about 150,000 clones in the sample, 91% are singletons; the top ten hold roughly 0.54%. The CDR3 length is 12 residues. The germline V gene encodes CDR1 MDHEN and CDR2 SYDVKM. V was trimmed by 3 bases and J by 4 bases, leaving 6 bases between them. This clone showed up just once. The chain uses TRBV28 and TRBJ1-1, with D uncertain. The source material was peripheral blood. This clonotype was sampled from a man aged 50-59 years with acute or convalescent COVID-19. The CDR3, as DNA: TGTGCCAGCAGTTTGAGGGCCACTGAAGCTTTCTTT. Protein product: CASSLRATEAFF.